This T cell receptor (beta chain) is drawn from a study of cytomegalovirus exposure and HLA in healthy donors. Looking at the study overall: According to later analysis, the same platform produced the 90 to 150 validation and about 630 first-cohort repertoires.

Here immunoSEQ multiplex PCR was the method, and the copy in TCRdb shows in-frame clones only, minus some. The sample records over 60,000 clones, about 94% being singletons. Germline V gene lookup returns CDR1 MDHEN and CDR2 SYDVKM. The V end was cut by 4 bases, the J end by 6 bases, with 16 bases between. This CDR3 comprises 15 residues. The study drew the donors from its roughly 130-subject validation cohort, separate from the approximately 690-subject first cohort. Study conclusions and caveats: A list of about 160 TCR beta chains associated with cytomegalovirus was given.

This clone came up once. Its antigen remains unknown. This chain connects TRBV28 to TRBJ1-5; tentatively, D is TRBD1 (6 bases). The sample comprised PBMCs. The receptor was isolated from a young man in good health and CMV-seropositive. The CDR3 reads CASSSQGFLGQPQHF. CDR3 sequence (DNA): TGTGCCAGCAGTTCACAGGGATTTCTCGGTCAGCCCCAGCATTTT.